By its share, the clone carrying this T cell receptor beta chain is medium-sized. The sample originates from a study of T and B cells in COVID-19 patients. About the study: COVID-19 patients gave peripheral blood either during active infection or after recovery. The recovered patients had mostly mild to moderate COVID-19 with outpatient management.

The CDR3 loop spans 13 amino acids. J gave up 10 bases and V 7 bases, and 10 bases lay outside the gene matches. Germline CDR1 and CDR2: SQVTM and ANQGSEA. BIOMED2 TRB-A/B primer pools were used in multiplex TRB PCR. One entry per CDR3 protein, called by TCRdb with MiXCR from the multiplex PCR reads. The table has about 9,400 distinct CDR3 sequences, roughly 31% seen once. From blood, roughly 220-550 ng of genomic DNA served as TRB template. This clonotype was sampled from a human donor who had recovered from COVID-19. The sample taken for sequencing was blood. J is TRBJ1-4 and V is TRBV29-1, with 9 bases identical to TRBD1. Written as DNA, the CDR3 is TGCAGCGCAACCGGGACAGGGCTACGAAAACTGTTTTTT. Its protein product is CSATGTGLRKLFF.